The present entry profiles one TCR beta chain with its context. Its antigen is currently unknown. This table comes from immunoSEQ multiplex PCR, and its TCRdb copy is limited to in-frame clones, with some not included. The data contain 86,000 or so clones, about nine tenths of them singletons. The junction had 13 bases not matched to a gene; V was cut back by 4 bases and J by 0 bases. Looked up from germline, CDR1 is SGDLS and CDR2 is YYNGEE. This CDR3 is built from 20 residues. This specimen belongs to a study of graft-versus-host responses after intestinal transplantation. The chain links TRBV9 to TRBJ2-1; 13 bases fit TRBD2. The source of this sequence is a human donor who received an intestinal transplant. The source was unstimulated CD8+ T cells sorted from spleen or lymph node cells, collected before intestinal transplant. CDR3: CASSPKPGLAGPPSYNEQFF. CDR3 nucleotide sequence: TGTGCCAGCAGCCCGAAGCCGGGACTAGCGGGACCTCCCTCCTACAATGAGCAGTTCTTC.